This is a list of T cell receptor beta chains from one sample in a study of stem cell transplantation in POMP-related autoinflammatory disease. The table came from immunoSEQ multiplex PCR; TCRdb's copy has only in-frame clones and leaves some out. This sample has about 6,900 clones, with roughly four fifths found just once. Material: a CXCR5-defined cell subset from PBMCs. Receptors originate from a human donor in good health. Each CDR3 is given with its conserved first and last residue. Each record gives: V gene, J gene, CDR3 length, CDR3 protein.

V: TRBV18
J: TRBJ2-7
length: 12
CDR3: CASSPPGDEQYF

V: TRBV5-4
J: TRBJ1-2
length: 16
CDR3: CASSLGGRSGNYGYTF

V: TRBV30
J: TRBJ1-5
length: 15
CDR3: CAWSVLGGWDQPQHF

V: TRBV7-8
J: TRBJ1-4
length: 15
CDR3: CASSLVRTAQEKLFF

V: TRBV30
J: TRBJ1-3
length: 13
CDR3: CAWSPMGGNTIYF

V: TRBV7-6
J: TRBJ1-3
length: 15
CDR3: CASSPGQGAGNTIYF

V: TRBV19
J: TRBJ1-3
length: 13
CDR3: CASSPEPGNTIYF

V: TRBV14
J: TRBJ1-5
length: 17
CDR3: CASSQKPPGHLNQPQHF

V: TRBV5-1
J: TRBJ2-7
length: 14
CDR3: CASSTVPGQYEQYF

V: TRBV5-4
J: TRBJ2-1
length: 15
CDR3: CASARDRGFYNEQFF

V: TRBV19
J: TRBJ2-6
length: 19
CDR3: CASSISSGGHLSGANVLTF

V: TRBV6-1
J: TRBJ2-3
length: 15
CDR3: CASSLRDRGTDTQYF

V: TRBV15
J: TRBJ2-1
length: 20
CDR3: CATSREKPGQELGSYNEQFF

V: TRBV27
J: TRBJ2-7
length: 13
CDR3: CASSFSGTYEQYF

V: TRBV30
J: TRBJ1-6
length: 15
CDR3: CAWRRSSSYNSPLHF

V: TRBV7-7
J: TRBJ2-7
length: 15
CDR3: CASSSGGTGVGEQYF

V: TRBV6-5
J: TRBJ1-4
length: 13
CDR3: CASRRTVSVKLFF

V: TRBV6-5
J: TRBJ1-2
length: 12
CDR3: CASLHRSRGYTF

V: TRBV4-1
J: TRBJ2-3
length: 16
CDR3: CASSQDGGLGRDTQYF

V: TRBV5-1
J: TRBJ2-5
length: 12
CDR3: CASSLVAETQYF

V: TRBV6-4
J: TRBJ2-3
length: 15
CDR3: CASSRETSSTDTQYF

V: TRBV2
J: TRBJ2-1
length: 15
CDR3: CASSGRGTSYNEQFF

V: TRBV19
J: TRBJ2-2
length: 16
CDR3: CASTPMGGQGKRELFF

V: TRBV19
J: TRBJ1-5
length: 15
CDR3: CASSIQSSGNQPQHF

V: TRBV19
J: TRBJ2-7
length: 12
CDR3: CASKSLSNEQYF

V: TRBV6-5
J: TRBJ1-3
length: 15
CDR3: CASSADRGSGNTIYF

V: TRBV28
J: TRBJ1-1
length: 15
CDR3: CASSLGDRGNTEAFF

V: TRBV7-9
J: TRBJ1-6
length: 18
CDR3: CASARNSGGAVGNSPLHF

V: TRBV19
J: TRBJ1-2
length: 15
CDR3: CASRETTGWGYGYTF

V: TRBV10-2
J: TRBJ1-6
length: 15
CDR3: CASSVSDVGSSPLHF

V: TRBV7-7
J: TRBJ2-5
length: 15
CDR3: CASSFTGGNQETQYF

V: TRBV19
J: TRBJ1-6
length: 13
CDR3: CASSMEGYSPLHF

V: TRBV11-2
J: TRBJ1-4
length: 15
CDR3: CASSLESQGSEKLFF

V: TRBV4-2
J: TRBJ2-2
length: 18
CDR3: CASSQDTSRGGDTGELFF

V: TRBV6-6
J: TRBJ2-3
length: 15
CDR3: CASTVLAGITDTQYF

V: TRBV28
J: TRBJ1-5
length: 13
CDR3: CASSLGRNQPQHF

V: TRBV21-1
J: TRBJ1-5
length: 17
CDR3: CASTSTRGGNSNQPQHF

V: TRBV6-6
J: TRBJ2-5
length: 14
CDR3: CASSYSKPEETQYF

V: TRBV7-9
J: TRBJ1-2
length: 16
CDR3: CASSLDLAGGIHGYTF

V: TRBV30
J: TRBJ2-3
length: 11
CDR3: CAWSVRDTQYF

V: TRBV12-5
J: TRBJ2-5
length: 11
CDR3: CASGLGLALYF

V: TRBV18
J: TRBJ1-3
length: 17
CDR3: CASSPLLVRPSGNTIYF

V: TRBV5-1
J: TRBJ2-1
length: 18
CDR3: CASSRQPTSGSSYNEQFF

V: TRBV9
J: TRBJ1-2
length: 17
CDR3: CASSVLFFRISNYGYTF

V: TRBV30
J: TRBJ2-1
length: 13
CDR3: CAWSVTGTPEQFF

V: TRBV10-3
J: TRBJ2-3
length: 12
CDR3: CAIGREADTQYF

V: TRBV7-8
J: TRBJ2-7
length: 11
CDR3: CASSKGQGLYF

V: TRBV11-2
J: TRBJ2-4
length: 17
CDR3: CASSLSPGRGGKNIQYF

V: TRBV11-3
J: TRBJ2-5
length: 15
CDR3: CASSLGEGTQETQYF

V: TRBV7-9
J: TRBJ2-4
length: 18
CDR3: CASSPVSTMGVSKNIQYF

V: TRBV18
J: TRBJ2-3
length: 15
CDR3: CASSPSNSGSDTQYF

V: TRBV19
J: TRBJ1-5
length: 18
CDR3: CASSMGQSVDYSNQPQHF

V: TRBV6-1
J: TRBJ2-7
length: 14
CDR3: CASSEWKGPYEQYF

V: TRBV2
J: TRBJ1-4
length: 16
CDR3: CASSLYRQGGNEKLFF

V: TRBV30
J: TRBJ1-6
length: 12
CDR3: CAWSNGPGPLHF

V: TRBV11-3
J: TRBJ2-2
length: 13
CDR3: CASSLDFSGELFF

V: TRBV19
J: TRBJ1-5
length: 12
CDR3: CASKAGNQPQHF

V: TRBV6-5
J: TRBJ2-7
length: 14
CDR3: CASSSPGQGYEQYF

V: TRBV7-2
J: TRBJ2-3
length: 15
CDR3: CASSLGRGRADTQYF